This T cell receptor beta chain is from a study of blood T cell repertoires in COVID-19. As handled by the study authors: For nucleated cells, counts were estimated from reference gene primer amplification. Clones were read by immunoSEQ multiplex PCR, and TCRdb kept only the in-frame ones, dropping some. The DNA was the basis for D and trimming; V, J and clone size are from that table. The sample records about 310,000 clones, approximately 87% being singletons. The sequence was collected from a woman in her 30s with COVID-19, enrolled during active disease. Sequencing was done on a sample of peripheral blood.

CDR3: CASRPPGQGASQPQHF. CDR3 bases: TGTGCCAGCAGGCCACCGGGACAGGGGGCGTCTCAGCCCCAGCATTTT. The V gene is TRBV5-8, the J gene TRBJ1-5; TRBD1 matches 12 bases. Per the germline V gene, CDR1 is SGHTS and CDR2 is YDEGEE. V trimming: 5 bases; J trimming: 6 bases; junction bases outside the gene matches: 9. The CDR3 contains 16 residues.